The present T cell receptor (beta chain) was sequenced within a study of blood T cell repertoires in COVID-19. About the study: From the United States, Italy and Spain came samples of acute and convalescent COVID-19.

Sequencing was performed with immunoSEQ multiplex PCR; in TCRdb, only in-frame clones are kept and a portion is missing. The sample has roughly 240,000 clones, about 83% seen once. The TCR comes from a woman aged 45-60 years who had recovered from COVID-19. The specimen was PBMCs or T cells enriched from blood (not recorded which).

Written as DNA, the CDR3 is TGTGCCAGCAGACCTAGCGGGAGGGGAGGCGAGCAGTACTTC. Protein product: CASRPSGRGGEQYF. This sequence joins TRBV6-2 or TRBV6-3 and TRBJ2-7, with TRBD2 matching over 12 bases. V trimming: 6 bases; J trimming: 6 bases; junction bases outside the gene matches: 6. The CDR3 consists of 14 residues. Germline CDR1 reads MNHEY; CDR2 reads SVGEGT.